This T cell receptor (beta chain) was sequenced for a study of OX40 agonist ivuxolimab in advanced cancers. Points from the study as a whole: Compared with CD4+, CD8+ T cells on average had more expanded clones. A proportion of nonresponders additionally exhibited low normalized T-cell clonal expansion.

About this clone: Antigen unknown.

TCRdb keeps only in-frame clones here, not all; method: immunoSEQ multiplex PCR. In the table there are over 100,000 clones, about 92% of which are singletons. From germline, CDR1 is MGHDK and CDR2 SYGVNS. V was clipped by 7 bases and J by 5 bases; unmatched bases: 12. The CDR3 has 16 residues. Patients had blood sampled at baseline and again on cycle 4 day 1 and cycle 7 day 1. The chain carries TRBV25-1 and TRBJ2-3, with 10 bases fitting TRBD1. The material was CD4+ or CD8+ T cells sorted from blood, obtained in a trial of the OX40 agonist ivuxolimab. This receptor was taken from an adult with an advanced solid tumor such as melanoma, head and neck, liver or kidney cancer. As DNA, the CDR3 is TGTGCCAGCACCGTGAACCGGGACAGGGGAGTAGATACGCAGTATTTT. It translates to CASTVNRDRGVDTQYF.